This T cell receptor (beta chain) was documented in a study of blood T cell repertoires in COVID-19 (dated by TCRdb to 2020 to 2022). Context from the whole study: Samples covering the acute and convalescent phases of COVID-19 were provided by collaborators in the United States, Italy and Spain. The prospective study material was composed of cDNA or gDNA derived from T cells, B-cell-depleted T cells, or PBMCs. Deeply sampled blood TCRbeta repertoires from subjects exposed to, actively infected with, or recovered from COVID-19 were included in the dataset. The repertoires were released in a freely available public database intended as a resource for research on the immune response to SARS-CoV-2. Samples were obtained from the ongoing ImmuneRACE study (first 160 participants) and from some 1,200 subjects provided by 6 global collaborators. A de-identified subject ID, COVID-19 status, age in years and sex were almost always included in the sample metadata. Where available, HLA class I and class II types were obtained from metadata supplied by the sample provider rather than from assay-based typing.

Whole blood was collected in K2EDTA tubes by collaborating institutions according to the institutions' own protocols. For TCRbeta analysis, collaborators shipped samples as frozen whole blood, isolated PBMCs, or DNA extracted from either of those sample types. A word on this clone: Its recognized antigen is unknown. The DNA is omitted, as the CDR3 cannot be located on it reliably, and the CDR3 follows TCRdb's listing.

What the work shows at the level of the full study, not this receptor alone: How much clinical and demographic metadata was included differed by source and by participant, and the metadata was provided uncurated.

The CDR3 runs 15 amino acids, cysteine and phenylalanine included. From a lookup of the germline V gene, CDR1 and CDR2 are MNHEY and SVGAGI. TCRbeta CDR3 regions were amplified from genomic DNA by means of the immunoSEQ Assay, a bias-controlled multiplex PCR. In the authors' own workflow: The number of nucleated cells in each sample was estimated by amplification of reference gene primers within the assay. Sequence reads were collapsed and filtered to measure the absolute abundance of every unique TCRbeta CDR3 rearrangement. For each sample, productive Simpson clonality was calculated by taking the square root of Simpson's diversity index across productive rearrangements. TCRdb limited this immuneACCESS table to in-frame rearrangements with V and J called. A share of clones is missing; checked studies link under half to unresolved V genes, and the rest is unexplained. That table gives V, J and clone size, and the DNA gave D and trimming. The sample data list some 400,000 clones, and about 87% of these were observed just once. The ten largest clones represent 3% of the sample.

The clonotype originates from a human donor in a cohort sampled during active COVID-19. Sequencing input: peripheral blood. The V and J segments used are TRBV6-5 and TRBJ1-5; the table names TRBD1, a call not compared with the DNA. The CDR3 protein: CASILVQGDNQPQHF.